This passage covers 17 T cell receptor beta chains from one sample sequenced in a study of CD8+CD57+ T cells in acquired aplastic anemia. The use of genomic DNA as template underpinned the TCR beta VDJ and CDR3 profiling. MiXCR, run by TCRdb on the reads, gives a single entry per CDR3 protein. The data show around 180,000 distinct CDR3 sequences, about three fifths seen once. The sequencing sample was made of sorted CD4+, CD8+, or CD8+CD57+ T cells (not recorded which) from PBMCs. The receptors come from a human donor in good health.

The chain joins TRBV20-1 to TRBJ1-5, with unresolved D. Germline values: CDR1 DFQATT, CDR2 SNEGSKA (reference sequence). The length of the CDR3 is 12 residues. V was shortened by 3 bases and J by 2 bases, with 5 bases between the two germline ends. This chain's CDR3 is CSARGGNQPQHF. For the CDR3, the DNA is TGCAGTGCTAGGGGAGGCAATCAGCCCCAGCATTTT.

The V and J genes are TRBV7-2 and TRBJ1-5, with D possibly being TRBD1 (5 bases). Per the germline V gene, CDR1 is SGHTA and CDR2 is FQGNSA. Trimming left V 1 base short and J 0 bases short, with 7 bases between. The CDR3 covers 15 residues. The CDR3 bases are TGTGCCAGCAGCTTAGGGGACTATAGCAATCAGCCCCAGCATTTT. It specifies CASSLGDYSNQPQHF.

On this clonotype: The junction departs from the called germline gene at one end, perhaps through a read error. The chain is built from TRBV5-1 and TRBJ1-2, with unresolved D. Germline-derived CDR1 and CDR2 are SGHRS and YFSETQ. This CDR3 has 14 residues. This chain's CDR3 is CASSLGAENYGYTF. In nucleotides, the CDR3 is TGTGCCAGCAGCTTGGGTGCAGAAAACTATGGCTACACCTTC.

V and J are TRBV6-1 and TRBJ1-5; D is ambiguous. Trimming removed 5 bases at V and 5 bases at J, with 16 bases between. CDR1 and CDR2 (germline): MNHNS, SASEGT. The CDR3 runs 15 residues. CDR3 sequence: CASSYEGIPYQPQHF. CDR3 in DNA: TGTGCCAGCAGTTACGAGGGAATTCCCTATCAGCCCCAGCATTTT.

This chain connects TRBV9 to TRBJ2-7; 10 positions match TRBD2. V trimming: 2 bases; J trimming: 1 base; junction bases outside the gene matches: 3. Germline CDR1 reads SGDLS; CDR2 reads YYNGEE. The CDR3 runs 15 residues. The CDR3 is CASSVGLAASYEQYF. The CDR3 DNA follows: TGTGCCAGCAGCGTCGGACTAGCGGCGTCCTACGAGCAGTACTTC.

At least ten counts were recorded for this clonotype. The V call is TRBV28, the J call TRBJ2-7; 11 bases fit TRBD1. The germline CDR1 and CDR2 sequences are MDHEN and SYDVKM. CDR3 length equals 14 residues. V shed 4 bases and J 2 bases; nucleotides not matched to a gene: 1. Written as DNA, the CDR3 is TGTGCCAGCAGTTGGGGACAGGGGGCCTACGAGCAGTACTTC. This translates into CASSWGQGAYEQYF.

In this sample, this clonotype turned up once. The J gene is TRBJ2-5, the V gene TRBV7-9; tentatively, D is TRBD1 (6 bases). V shed 5 bases and J shed 3 bases, with 13 bases lying between them. Per germline, CDR1 SEHNR and CDR2 FQNEAQ (reference sequence). CDR3 length equals 14 residues. The CDR3 DNA follows: TGTGCCAGCAGCCCCTACGAGGGGGAAGAGACCCAGTACTTC. Protein sequence: CASSPYEGEETQYF.

A note on this clonotype: At one of its ends the junction is not consistent with the germline gene, which may arise from a read error. In DNA, the CDR3 is TGTGCCAGCAGCCGGTCCGGGACTAGCGTCTACGAGCAGTACTTC. It translates to CASSRSGTSVYEQYF. V and J are TRBV5-1 and TRBJ2-7; 10 bases map to TRBD2. The CDR3 length is 15 residues. Germline V gene sequence: CDR1 SGHRS, CDR2 YFSETQ.

This rearrangement joins TRBV7-8 to TRBJ2-5; D gene uncertain. The germline V gene encodes CDR1 SGHVS and CDR2 FQNEAQ. The length of the CDR3 is 14 residues. V gave up 1 base and J gave up 4 bases, with 10 bases separating them. The CDR3 reads CASSLVSRRETQYF. The CDR3 DNA reads as TGTGCCAGCAGCTTAGTCTCACGGAGAGAGACCCAGTACTTC. The whole variable domain, filled in from reference TRBV7-8 and TRBJ2-5, reads GAGVSQSPRYKVAKRGQDVALRCDPISGHVSLFWYQQALGQGPEFLTYFQNEAQLDKSGLPSDRFFAERPEGSVSTLKIQRTQQEDSAVYLCASSLVSRRETQYFGPGTRLLVL.

V usage is TRBV25-1 and J usage is TRBJ1-2, with D perhaps TRBD1 (5 bases). Germline V gene data show CDR1 as MGHDK and CDR2 as SYGVNS. The germline V and J ends were trimmed by 4 bases and 4 bases, with 10 bases remaining between them. This CDR3 has 13 amino acids. CDR3 in DNA: TGTGCCAGCAGTGGATCAGGGTCCTATGGCTACACCTTC. It codes for CASSGSGSYGYTF.

This clonotype was detected ten times or more. This chain joins TRBV25-1 and TRBJ1-1; tentatively, D is TRBD1 (6 bases). The V gene lost 2 bases and the J gene lost 2 bases, with 12 bases spanning the gap. The CDR3 consists of 15 residues. Germline CDR1 is MGHDK and CDR2 is SYGVNS. For the CDR3, the DNA is TGTGCCAGCAGTGAAGGGGCAGGGGAAAACACTGAAGCTTTCTTT. Its translation: CASSEGAGENTEAFF.

The chain carries TRBV5-1 and TRBJ2-3; D not resolved. Germline CDR1 is SGHRS and CDR2 is YFSETQ. The CDR3 is 14 residues long. V was shortened by 0 bases and J by 3 bases, with 8 bases between the two germline ends. The CDR3 sequence is CASSLEAMTDTQYF. CDR3 nucleotides: TGCGCCAGCAGCTTGGAGGCGATGACAGATACGCAGTATTTT.

The genes are TRBV20-1 and TRBJ1-1, with 8 bases that match TRBD1. The trim removed 5 bases at V and 6 bases at J, leaving 5 bases unmatched. This CDR3 region has 12 residues. The V gene's germline CDR1 is DFQATT and CDR2 SNEGSKA (reference sequence). CDR3 DNA: TGCAGTGCTTTTACAGGGGGATCTGAAGCTTTCTTT. Amino acids: CSAFTGGSEAFF.

The genes are TRBV29-1 and TRBJ2-1; 12 positions agree with TRBD1. V lost 5 bases to trimming and J lost 4 bases; unmatched junction nucleotides: 15. Germline assignment: CDR1 SQVTM and CDR2 ANQGSEA. This CDR3 has 18 amino acids. The CDR3 is CSVRLGDRGPGSYNEQFF. The CDR3 DNA follows: TGCAGCGTTCGACTAGGGGACAGGGGGCCCGGGTCGTACAATGAGCAGTTCTTC.

This clonotype has just one count. This chain links TRBV7-8 with TRBJ2-7; D remains ambiguous. V was trimmed by 0 bases and J by 9 bases, leaving 9 bases between them. From germline, CDR1 is SGHVS and CDR2 FQNEAQ. There are 12 residues in the CDR3. The CDR3 loop reads CASSLANTRQYF. The DNA of the CDR3 is TGTGCCAGCAGCTTAGCCAACACCCGGCAGTACTTC.

This chain connects TRBV20-1 to TRBJ2-3; tentatively, D is TRBD1 (6 bases). Germline CDR1 is DFQATT and CDR2 is SNEGSKA (reference sequence). Trimming took 3 bases from V and 6 from J, leaving 13 bases between them. The CDR3 has 13 amino acids. CDR3 sequence: CSARVQGRDTQYF. The CDR3, as DNA: TGCAGTGCTAGGGTACAGGGTCGCGATACGCAGTATTTT.

The sample holds one count of this clonotype. The chain carries TRBV20-1 and TRBJ2-1; D unresolved. CDR1 is DFQATT, CDR2 SNEGSKA, per germline (reference sequence). V was cut by 3 bases and J by 2 bases, with 5 bases left in between. The CDR3 runs to 12 residues. The CDR3 bases are TGCAGTGCTAGCGGCCCCTACAATGAGCAGTTCTTC. Protein: CSASGPYNEQFF.